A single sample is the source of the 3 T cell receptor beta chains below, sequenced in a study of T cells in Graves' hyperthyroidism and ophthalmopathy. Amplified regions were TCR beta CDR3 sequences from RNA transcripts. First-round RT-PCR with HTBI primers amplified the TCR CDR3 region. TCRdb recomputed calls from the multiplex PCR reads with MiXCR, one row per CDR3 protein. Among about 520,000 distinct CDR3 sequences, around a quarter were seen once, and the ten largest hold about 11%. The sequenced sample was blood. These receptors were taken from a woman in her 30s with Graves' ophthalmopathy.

The CDR3 here is CASSPMIGIGNQPQHF. CDR3 DNA: TGTGCCAGCAGTCCCATGATAGGGATTGGGAATCAGCCCCAGCATTTT. The chain joins TRBV6-1 to TRBJ1-5, with D unclear. There are 16 residues in the CDR3. From germline, CDR1 is MNHNS and CDR2 SASEGT. V was shortened by 5 bases and J by 4 bases, with 18 bases between the two germline ends.

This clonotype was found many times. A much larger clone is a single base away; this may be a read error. CDR3 protein: CATSRDETQYF. The CDR3 nucleotides are TGTGCCACCAGCAGAGACGAGACCCAGTACTTC. The V call is TRBV15, the J call TRBJ2-5; unclear D gene. This CDR3 contains 11 residues. The ends were cut back, 0 bases at V and 5 bases at J, with 1 base in the middle. Germline CDR1 is LNHNV and CDR2 is YYDKDF (reference sequence).

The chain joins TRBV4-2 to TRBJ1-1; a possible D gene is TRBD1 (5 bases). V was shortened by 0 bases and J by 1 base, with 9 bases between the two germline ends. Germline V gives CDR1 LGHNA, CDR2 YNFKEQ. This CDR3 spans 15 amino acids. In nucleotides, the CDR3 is TGTGCCAGCAGCCAAGAGGGGGGGAAGAACACTGAAGCTTTCTTT. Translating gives CASSQEGGKNTEAFF.